This entry features one T cell receptor (beta chain) sequence. Its antigen is still unknown. This sample was taken from a study of radiation and T cells in renal cell carcinoma. Study information: Nephrectomy followed 15 Gy stereotactic body radiation by 4 weeks. Overall study results and limits: From baseline, blood top tumor clonotypes peaked at 2 weeks post-radiation. No pretreatment tumor biopsies were available for baseline clonotypes.

Time point here: baseline pretreatment blood. Treatment defined: 15 Gy SBRT to primary tumor, nephrectomy 4 weeks later. The patient's renal cell carcinoma had clear cell pathology. Here immunoSEQ multiplex PCR was the method, and the copy in TCRdb shows in-frame clones only, minus some. This table has tens of thousands of clones, 82% appearing once. J lost 2 bases, V lost 7 bases, and 6 bases had no gene match. This CDR3 is 15 amino acids long. CDR1 and CDR2 (germline): LNHDA, SQIVND (reference sequence). This specimen consisted of blood, obtained from a patient whose treatment included radiotherapy and nephrectomy. The chain has TRBV19 and TRBJ2-1; 9 bases align to TRBD2. This receptor was taken from a man aged 55 to 70 with renal cell carcinoma. CDR3 in amino acids: CASTSSGITYNEQFF. The CDR3 DNA reads TGTGCCAGTACCTCTAGCGGGATTACCTACAATGAGCAGTTCTTC.